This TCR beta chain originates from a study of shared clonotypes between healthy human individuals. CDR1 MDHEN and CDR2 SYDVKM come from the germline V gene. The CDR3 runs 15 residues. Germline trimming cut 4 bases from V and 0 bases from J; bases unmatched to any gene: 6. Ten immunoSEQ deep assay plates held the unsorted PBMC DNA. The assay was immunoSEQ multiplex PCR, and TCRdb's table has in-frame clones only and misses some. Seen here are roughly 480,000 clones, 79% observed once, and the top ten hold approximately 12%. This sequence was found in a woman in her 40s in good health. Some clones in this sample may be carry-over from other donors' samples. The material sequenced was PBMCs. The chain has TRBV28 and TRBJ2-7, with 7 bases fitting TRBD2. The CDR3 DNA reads TGTGCCAGCAGTTCCCCCGGCGGGGGCTCCTACGAGCAGTACTTC. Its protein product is CASSSPGGGSYEQYF.